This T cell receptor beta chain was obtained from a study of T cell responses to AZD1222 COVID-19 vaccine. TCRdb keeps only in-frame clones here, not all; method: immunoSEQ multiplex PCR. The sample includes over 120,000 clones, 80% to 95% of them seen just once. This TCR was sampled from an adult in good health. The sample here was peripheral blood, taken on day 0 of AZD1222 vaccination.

DNA of the CDR3: TGCGCCAGCAGCACAAGCGGCGACACAGATACGCAGTATTTT. Translation: CASSTSGDTDTQYF. V gene TRBV5-1 combines with J gene TRBJ2-3; D is perhaps TRBD2 (5 bases). CDR1 SGHRS and CDR2 YFSETQ come from the germline V gene. V gave up 4 bases and J gave up 2 bases, with 11 bases separating them. This CDR3 spans 14 amino acids.